The rows below give T cell receptor beta chains drawn from one sample of a study of response to subunit inactivated influenza vaccine. TCRdb redid the calling of the RT-PCR reads with MiXCR, one entry per CDR3 protein. The data hold approximately 570,000 distinct CDR3 sequences, with approximately 7.1% observed a single time. Source: PBMCs from blood, taken around 25 months after vaccination. All receptors come from a man aged 50-75 years who received an inactivated influenza vaccine. CDR3s include the opening cysteine and the closing phenylalanine or tryptophan. The D gene is left open where the match is weak. The size entry is marked missing in some rows and otherwise reads once, few, many or a size class.

V: TRBV2; D: .; size: few; J: TRBJ1-4; DNA: TGTGCCAGCAGTAAGGAGGGTGAAAAGGGAGAAAAACTGTTTTTT; CDR3: CASSKEGEKGEKLFF
V: TRBV20-1; D: .; size: many; J: TRBJ1-2; DNA: TGCAGTGCTGACCGGAGGCAGGGGTATGGCTACACCTTC; CDR3: CSADRRQGYGYTF
V: TRBV7-9; D: .; size: many; J: TRBJ2-3; DNA: TGTGCCAGCAGCTTAGAAGGTTCGTCTCCAGATACGCAGTATTTT; CDR3: CASSLEGSSPDTQYF
V: TRBV4-3; D: .; size: few; J: TRBJ2-1; DNA: TGCGCCAGCAGCCAAGAGTGGAGGACGGGGCAGTTCTTC; CDR3: CASSQEWRTGQFF
V: TRBV11-2; D: .; size: many; J: TRBJ2-3; DNA: TGTGCCAGCAGAATGCTGGGGGGAACTAGCACAGATACGCAGTATTTT; CDR3: CASRMLGGTSTDTQYF
V: TRBV9; D: TRBD2; size: few; J: TRBJ2-3; DNA: TGTGCCAGCAGCGTGGGGGAGGGGACAGATACGCAGTATTTT; CDR3: CASSVGEGTDTQYF
V: TRBV10-3; D: TRBD2; size: .; J: TRBJ2-1; DNA: TGTGCCATCCGAAACCCGGAACGGATCACTAGCGGGAGGGGCTATGAGCAGTTCTTC; CDR3: CAIRNPERITSGRGYEQFF
V: TRBV9; D: .; size: few; J: TRBJ2-1; DNA: TGTGCCAGCAGCTCGGGCCCCCCGTACAATGAGCAGTTCTTC; CDR3: CASSSGPPYNEQFF
V: TRBV11-1; D: .; size: .; J: TRBJ2-2; DNA: TGTGCCAGCAGCTTAGTGAGTTTAATCTTCGCGAACACCGGGGAGCTGTTTTTT; CDR3: CASSLVSLIFANTGELFF
V: TRBV5-5; D: TRBD1; size: .; J: TRBJ1-6; DNA: TGTGCCAGCAGCGCCCGGGACAGCAATAATTCACCCCTCCACTTT; CDR3: CASSARDSNNSPLHF
V: TRBV4-1; D: TRBD1; size: many; J: TRBJ1-4; DNA: TGCGCCAGCAGCCAGCTCGGGACAGCCAGCGAAAAACTGTTTTTT; CDR3: CASSQLGTASEKLFF
V: TRBV7-8; D: .; size: many; J: TRBJ2-1; DNA: TGTGCCAGCGATACAACAGGGGGGGGGTACAATGAGCAGTTCTTC; CDR3: CASDTTGGGYNEQFF
V: TRBV7-2; D: TRBD2; size: many; J: TRBJ2-1; DNA: TGTGCCAGCAGCCCTCCAGCGGGAGGATACAATGAGCAGTTCTTC; CDR3: CASSPPAGGYNEQFF
V: TRBV3-1; D: .; size: few; J: TRBJ2-1; DNA: TGTGCCAGCAGCCAAGTGACAAGATATTACAATGAGCAGTTCTTC; CDR3: CASSQVTRYYNEQFF
V: TRBV5-5; D: .; size: many; J: TRBJ2-2; DNA: TGTGCCAGCAGCTTACTAGTCTTTGGGGAGCTGTTTTTT; CDR3: CASSLLVFGELFF
V: TRBV20-1; D: TRBD2; size: many; J: TRBJ2-7; DNA: TGCAGTGCCGTAGATGTAGCGGGACAAAGTACCTACGAGCAGTACTTC; CDR3: CSAVDVAGQSTYEQYF
V: TRBV28; D: .; size: many; J: TRBJ2-1; DNA: TGTGCCAGCAGCCCTCCTACGGCCCGGGACAAGCAGTTCTTC; CDR3: CASSPPTARDKQFF
V: TRBV9; D: TRBD2; size: few; J: TRBJ2-3; DNA: TGTGCCAGCAGCGTGTTTGCGGGGGGCGCAGATACGCAGTATTTT; CDR3: CASSVFAGGADTQYF
V: TRBV6-1; D: TRBD1; size: .; J: TRBJ1-3; DNA: TGTGCCAGCGGCCGGGACAGGGCTTCCGGAAACACCATATATTTT; CDR3: CASGRDRASGNTIYF
V: TRBV28; D: .; size: few; J: TRBJ2-5; DNA: TGTGCCAGCAGCATCGACCGGGACGTACAAGAGACCCAGTACTTC; CDR3: CASSIDRDVQETQYF
V: TRBV4-2; D: .; size: many; J: TRBJ2-1; DNA: TGTGCCAGCAGCCATTACAGGGTCGATGAGCAGTTCTTC; CDR3: CASSHYRVDEQFF
V: TRBV4-3; D: TRBD2; size: .; J: TRBJ2-2; DNA: TGCGCCAGCAGCCCCACCCGAACTAGCGGGAGTTTGTTTTTT; CDR3: CASSPTRTSGSLFF
V: TRBV29-1; D: TRBD1; size: few; J: TRBJ1-1; DNA: TGCAGCGTTGAAGATGGACAGGGTGAAGCTTTCTTT; CDR3: CSVEDGQGEAFF
V: TRBV20-1; D: TRBD1; size: .; J: TRBJ2-6; DNA: TGCAGTGCTCCTACCGGGACAGGTCCCTTCTCTGGGGCCAACGTCCTGACTTTC; CDR3: CSAPTGTGPFSGANVLTF
V: TRBV6-6; D: .; size: many; J: TRBJ2-1; DNA: TGTGCCAGCAGTTACACCTACTACAATGAGCAGTTCTTC; CDR3: CASSYTYYNEQFF
V: TRBV7-9; D: .; size: many; J: TRBJ2-1; DNA: TGTGCCAGCAACCGACTAGAAGACAATGAGCAGTTCTTC; CDR3: CASNRLEDNEQFF
V: TRBV10-3; D: TRBD2; size: few; J: TRBJ2-7; DNA: TGTGCCATCAGTGATCCCGGGACTAGCGGGGGGACCTACGAGCAGTACTTC; CDR3: CAISDPGTSGGTYEQYF
V: TRBV28; D: TRBD2; size: many; J: TRBJ2-3; DNA: TGTGCCAGCAGCTTCTCTAGCGGACCCACAGATACGCAGTATTTT; CDR3: CASSFSSGPTDTQYF
V: TRBV28; D: .; size: .; J: TRBJ2-3; DNA: TGTGCCAGCAGCCCCCACGAGGGGGGAGTTGGAGATACGCAGTATTTT; CDR3: CASSPHEGGVGDTQYF
V: TRBV4-3; D: .; size: many; J: TRBJ2-1; DNA: TGCGCCAGCAGCGTCTACGACTCTCCCAGGGGTGAGCAGTTCTTC; CDR3: CASSVYDSPRGEQFF
V: TRBV2; D: TRBD1; size: .; J: TRBJ1-1; DNA: TGTGCCAGCAGTGAAGCGCTCGACAGGGCGAACACTGAAGCTTTCTTT; CDR3: CASSEALDRANTEAFF